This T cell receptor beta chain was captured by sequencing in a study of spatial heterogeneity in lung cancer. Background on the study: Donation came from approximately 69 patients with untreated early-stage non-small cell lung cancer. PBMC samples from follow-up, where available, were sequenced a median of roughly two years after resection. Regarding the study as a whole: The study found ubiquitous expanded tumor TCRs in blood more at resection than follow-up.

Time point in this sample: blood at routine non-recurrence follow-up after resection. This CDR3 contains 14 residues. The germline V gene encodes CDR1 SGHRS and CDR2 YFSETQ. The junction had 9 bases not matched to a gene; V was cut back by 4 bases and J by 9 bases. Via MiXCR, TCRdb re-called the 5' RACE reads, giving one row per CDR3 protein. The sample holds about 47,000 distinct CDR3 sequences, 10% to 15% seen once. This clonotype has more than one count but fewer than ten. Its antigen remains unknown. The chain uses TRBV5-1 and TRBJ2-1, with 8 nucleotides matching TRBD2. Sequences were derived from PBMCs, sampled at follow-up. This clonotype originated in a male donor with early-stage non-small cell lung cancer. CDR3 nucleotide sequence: TGCGCCAGCAGCCCGACGGGGGGGCCTTCTGAGCAGTTCTTC. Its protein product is CASSPTGGPSEQFF.